The rows below give T cell receptor beta chains drawn from one sample of a study of control samples from healthy donors and cancer patients. Clones were sequenced by immunoSEQ multiplex PCR, and TCRdb holds only the in-frame ones, with some missing. The sample contains 250,000 to 300,000 clones, approximately 80% of which appear only once. Input material: PBMCs. The source is a woman between 55 and 75 years old with lung cancer. CDR3s include the opening cysteine and the closing phenylalanine or tryptophan. The D gene is left open where the match is weak. The size of a clone is reported for some rows only, either as once, few or many, or as a class for expanded clones.

J gene	V gene	D gene	clone size	CDR3 protein	CDR3 DNA
TRBJ1-5	TRBV5-1	TRBD1	-	CASSLQGFDGNQPQHF	TGCGCCAGCAGCTTACAGGGGTTTGATGGCAATCAGCCCCAGCATTTT
TRBJ1-5	TRBV6-5	TRBD1	-	CASSKTGQENQPQHF	TGTGCCAGCAGTAAAACGGGACAGGAGAATCAGCCCCAGCATTTT
TRBJ2-7	TRBV6-5	TRBD1	-	CASSYSMNRGYEQYF	TGTGCCAGCAGTTACTCGATGAACAGGGGCTACGAGCAGTACTTC
TRBJ1-2	TRBV29-1	-	-	CSVEDRQGGNYGYTF	TGCAGCGTTGAAGATCGTCAGGGAGGGAACTATGGCTACACCTTC
TRBJ1-6	TRBV30	TRBD1	-	CAWRTGTSPLHF	TGTGCCTGGCGGACAGGGACTTCACCCCTCCACTTT
TRBJ1-1	TRBV3-1/TRBV3-2	-	-	CASSQGVVNTEAFF	TGTGCCAGCAGCCAAGGGGTAGTGAACACTGAAGCTTTCTTT
TRBJ2-1	TRBV14	TRBD1	-	CASSQTGTEQFF	TGTGCCAGCAGCCAGACAGGGACTGAGCAGTTCTTC
TRBJ2-5	TRBV7-6	-	-	CASSLLTAQETQYF	TGTGCCAGCAGCTTATTGACTGCCCAAGAGACCCAGTACTTC
TRBJ1-1	TRBV25-1	-	-	CASSESRGGLNTEAFF	TGTGCCAGCAGTGAATCCCGGGGGGGGCTGAACACTGAAGCTTTCTTT
TRBJ2-7	TRBV11-1	-	-	CASSRGGEQYF	TGTGCCAGCAGCCGAGGGGGTGAGCAGTACTTC
TRBJ2-3	TRBV7-9	TRBD2	-	CASSFLAGATTDTQYF	TGTGCCAGCAGCTTCCTAGCGGGGGCGACCACAGATACGCAGTATTTT
TRBJ2-7	TRBV5-1	TRBD2	-	CASSPDLGAGGEQYF	TGCGCCAGCAGCCCAGACCTGGGCGCGGGAGGCGAGCAGTACTTC
TRBJ1-3	TRBV15	-	once	CATSTLTGRLSGNTIYF	TGTGCCACCAGCACCCTCACGGGACGGCTCTCTGGAAACACCATATATTTT
TRBJ1-2	TRBV2	TRBD1	-	CASRGGQGSYGYTF	TGTGCCAGCAGGGGGGGACAGGGTTCCTATGGCTACACCTTC